The 30 T cell receptor beta chains below were found in one sample sequenced in a study of cytomegalovirus exposure and HLA in healthy donors. In the PCR, 60 Vbeta and 13 Jbeta primers were used. Sequencing was performed with immunoSEQ multiplex PCR; in TCRdb, only in-frame clones are kept and a portion is missing. The sample carries tens of thousands of clones, 82% recorded once. The sequenced material came from PBMCs. All receptors come from a woman aged 18-29 years in good health and CMV-seropositive.

V and J are TRBV14 and TRBJ2-5; no firm D call. The CDR3 spans 13 residues. CDR1 SGHDN and CDR2 FVKESK come from the germline V gene. Trimming left V 4 bases short and J 4 bases short, with 10 bases between. The CDR3 nucleotides are TGTGCCAGCAGCCTCTACCGAGGAGAGACCCAGTACTTC. It encodes CASSLYRGETQYF.

V gene TRBV5-6 combines with J gene TRBJ2-7; maybe TRBD1 (6 bases). V lost 3 bases to trimming and J lost 2 bases, with 12 bases between them. The CDR3 extends over 14 amino acids. Germline V CDR1 and CDR2: SGHDT, YYEEEE. The CDR3 loop is CASSWTGTTYEQYF. CDR3 DNA: TGTGCCAGCAGCTGGACCGGGACAACCTACGAGCAGTACTTC.

V and J are TRBV20-1 and TRBJ2-3, with D uncertain. The CDR3 is 10 amino acids. Per the germline V gene, CDR1 is DFQATT and CDR2 is SNEGSKA (reference sequence). CDR3 DNA sequence: TGCAGCGCCACCGGAGATACGCAGTATTTT. This translates into CSATGDTQYF.

The sample holds a few counts of this clone. This chain joins TRBV4-2 and TRBJ1-1; weak D call: TRBD1 (6 bases). This CDR3 spans 13 amino acids. Germline CDR1 LGHNA, CDR2 YNFKEQ. The V gene lost 2 bases and the J gene lost 8 bases, with 12 bases spanning the gap. The CDR3 sequence: CASSQITGREAFF. The DNA for the CDR3 is TGTGCCAGCAGCCAAATCACAGGGCGCGAAGCTTTCTTT.

This clone was recorded once. This sequence joins TRBV19 and TRBJ2-2; TRBD1 is a possible D gene (6 bases). CDR3 length equals 15 residues. Trimming removed 8 bases at V and 7 bases at J, with 20 bases between. From germline, CDR1 is LNHDA and CDR2 SQIVND (reference sequence). The CDR3 is CASSTYRVRVGELFF. CDR3 nucleotides: TGTGCCAGTTCGACATACAGGGTGAGGGTCGGGGAGCTGTTTTTT.

On this clone itself: Relative to the germline gene, one junction end is altered; a read error may explain this. CDR3 sequence: CSSSLEFFWLSDRDNEQFF. The CDR3, as DNA: TGTTCCAGCAGCTTAGAATTCTTCTGGCTGAGTGATCGGGACAATGAGCAGTTCTTC. The chain recombines TRBV7-9 with TRBJ2-1; D unresolved. Germline CDR1 SEHNR, CDR2 FQNEAQ (reference sequence). The CDR3 contains 19 residues.

V usage is TRBV7-2 and J usage is TRBJ1-3, with 7 bases lining up with TRBD1. There are 15 residues in the CDR3. V gave up 5 bases and J gave up 0 bases; unmatched junction bases: 4. Per the germline V gene, CDR1 is SGHTA and CDR2 is FQGNSA. CDR3 sequence: CASSQGTASGNTIYF. The CDR3 DNA sequence: TGTGCCAGCAGCCAAGGGACAGCCTCTGGAAACACCATATATTTT.

This chain links TRBV27 with TRBJ2-5; TRBD1 matches at 7 bases. Per germline, CDR1 MNHEY and CDR2 SMNVEV (reference sequence). CDR3 length: 15 residues. V shed 4 bases and J 3 bases; nucleotides not matched to a gene: 8. The chain's CDR3 is CASSSSLTGKETQYF. The CDR3 nucleotides read TGTGCCAGCAGTTCCTCCTTGACAGGGAAAGAGACCCAGTACTTC.

The genes are TRBV29-1 and TRBJ2-1, with D maybe TRBD2 (6 bases). V was shortened by 6 bases and J by 7 bases, with 22 bases between the two germline ends. This CDR3 is 15 amino acids long. CDR1 is SQVTM, CDR2 ANQGSEA, per germline. The CDR3 spells CSVPDPAGVGNEQFF. CDR3 sequence (DNA): TGCAGCGTGCCCGACCCAGCGGGCGTTGGGAATGAGCAGTTCTTC.

This chain uses TRBV7-2 with TRBJ1-2; D may be TRBD1 (5 bases). Between the trimmed V and J ends, which lost 2 bases and 0 bases, there was a span of 19 bases. The CDR3 is 18 amino acids. CDR1 is SGHTA and CDR2 is FQGNSA in the germline V gene. CDR3 in amino acids: CASSLLPFGAGSNYGYTF. CDR3 bases: TGTGCCAGCAGCTTACTACCCTTTGGGGCAGGCTCTAACTATGGCTACACCTTC. Full variable domain (missing parts from reference TRBV7-2 and TRBJ1-2): GAGVSQSPSNKVTEKGKDVELRCDPISGHTALYWYRQSLGQGLEFLIYFQGNSAPDKSGLPSDRFSAERTGGSVSTLTIQRTQQEDSAVYLCASSLLPFGAGSNYGYTFGSGTRLTVV.

This clone has only a few counts. V and J are TRBV23-1 and TRBJ2-2, with 11 bases identical to TRBD2. TRBV23-1 falls under the ORF class, with uncertain function. This CDR3 has 18 residues. Trimming removed 2 bases from V and 6 bases from J; junction bases left unmatched: 11. CDR3 nucleotides: TGCGCCAGCAGTCAACCAAATAGCGGGGGGGCCTTGGCCGGGGAGCTGTTTTTT. Protein product: CASSQPNSGGALAGELFF.

The gene calls are TRBV15 and TRBJ1-2, with 8 bases identical to TRBD1. The CDR3 has 16 amino acids. CDR1 and CDR2 from the germline V gene are LNHNV and YYDKDF (reference sequence). J was trimmed by 7 bases and V by 0 bases; bases with no gene match: 10. Here the CDR3 DNA reads TGTGCCACCAGCAGAGATCTCGTACAGGGGGTTCGTGGCTACACCTTC. Translation gives CATSRDLVQGVRGYTF.

This chain uses TRBV28 with TRBJ2-7; D unclear. Germline CDR1 and CDR2: MDHEN and SYDVKM. This CDR3 is built from 16 residues. The germline V and J ends were trimmed by 5 bases and 5 bases, with 22 bases remaining between them. DNA of the CDR3: TGTGCCAGCAGTGCGTGGGTCCGACGATTTGAGGACGAGCAGTACTTC. Amino acid sequence: CASSAWVRRFEDEQYF.

This sequence joins TRBV4-2 and TRBJ2-7, with 7 bases lining up with TRBD2. The V and J ends lost 1 base and 5 bases, in that order; junction bases with no gene match: 8. This CDR3 has 15 amino acids. Looked up from germline, CDR1 is LGHNA and CDR2 is YNFKEQ. The chain's CDR3 is CASSQGGDAGDEQYF. The CDR3 DNA reads as TGTGCCAGCAGCCAAGGAGGGGACGCGGGGGACGAGCAGTACTTC.

The J gene is TRBJ2-2, the V gene TRBV6-5, with D unclear. Per the germline V gene, CDR1 is MNHEY and CDR2 is SVGAGI. CDR3 length: 15 amino acids. Trimming pared 7 bases from V and 2 bases from J, leaving 14 bases between. DNA for the CDR3: TGTGCCAGCACATACGATAACAGAAACACCGGGGAGCTGTTTTTT. It is translated as CASTYDNRNTGELFF.

This clone was found once. V and J are TRBV2 and TRBJ2-7, with 9 bases lining up with TRBD1. CDR3 size: 14 residues. Germline trimming cut 6 bases from V and 0 bases from J; bases unmatched to any gene: 3. In germline, CDR1 is SNHLY, CDR2 FYNNEI. The CDR3 sequence: CASRPGQGSYEQYF. DNA of the CDR3: TGTGCCAGCAGGCCGGGACAGGGCTCCTACGAGCAGTACTTC.

V gene TRBV7-2 combines with J gene TRBJ2-1, with D tentatively TRBD2 (7 bases). Trimming took off 3 bases at V and 6 bases at J, with 15 bases between the two ends. The CDR3 runs to 15 residues. The germline CDR1 and CDR2 sequences are SGHTA and FQGNSA. The CDR3 bases are TGTGCCAGCAGCTTGGTGGGACGGGGGGCCAATGAGCAGTTCTTC. Translation gives CASSLVGRGANEQFF.

The V gene is TRBV11-2, the J gene TRBJ1-1; the match to TRBD1 covers 8 bases. The germline V gene has CDR1 SGHAT and CDR2 FQNNGV. The CDR3 is made up of 16 amino acids. With V trimmed by 0 bases and J by 0 bases, 3 bases remained unmatched. CDR3 coding DNA: TGTGCCAGCAGCTTAGATCCAGGGGGCATGAACACTGAAGCTTTCTTT. Encoded protein: CASSLDPGGMNTEAFF.

This chain uses TRBV9 with TRBJ2-2; 8 positions match TRBD1. The CDR3 sequence is 15 residues long. Trimming took 0 bases from V and 8 from J; bases not matched to a gene: 6. CDR1 is SGDLS and CDR2 is YYNGEE in the germline V gene. The CDR3 nucleotides are TGTGCCAGCAGCGTAGCTACCGGACAGGGAGGGGAGCTGTTTTTT. Translating it yields CASSVATGQGGELFF.

CDR3 sequence: CASSFVPFPLTEAFF. As DNA, the CDR3 is TGTGCCAGCAGTTTTGTCCCTTTTCCCCTCACTGAAGCTTTCTTT. The chain combines TRBV27 with TRBJ1-1; D ambiguous. The V end was cut by 3 bases, the J end by 4 bases, with 15 bases between. Germline V gives CDR1 MNHEY, CDR2 SMNVEV (reference sequence). This CDR3 has 15 amino acids.

The chain links TRBV29-1 to TRBJ2-5; 8 bases fit TRBD2. CDR1 and CDR2 from the germline V gene are SQVTM and ANQGSEA. V was pared by 6 bases and J by 5 bases, with 5 bases of the junction left unmatched. The CDR3 is 12 residues long. In DNA, the CDR3 is TGCAGCGTCCCCGGGGGGGCGGAGACCCAGTACTTC. This encodes CSVPGGAETQYF.

The chain's CDR3 is CASSPQEQFF. Written as DNA, the CDR3 is TGTGCCAGCAGCCCCCAGGAGCAGTTCTTC. The gene calls are TRBV9 and TRBJ2-1; the D is unclear. Germline assignment: CDR1 SGDLS and CDR2 YYNGEE. V shed 4 bases and J shed 10 bases, with 6 bases lying between them. This CDR3 is 10 amino acids long.

The CDR3 loop is CASSLGTLSGELFF. The CDR3 DNA reads as TGTGCCAGCAGCTTGGGGACTTTGAGCGGGGAGCTGTTTTTT. V usage is TRBV7-9 and J usage is TRBJ2-2; D perhaps matches TRBD2 (6 bases). Trimming removed 3 bases at V and 7 bases at J, with 12 bases between. The V gene's germline CDR1 is SEHNR and CDR2 FQNEAQ (reference sequence). The CDR3 is made up of 14 amino acids.

The chain uses TRBV29-1 and TRBJ2-7; 9 bases are shared with TRBD1. Germline CDR1 reads SQVTM; CDR2 reads ANQGSEA. The ends lost 6 bases at V and 2 bases at J; junction bases unmatched: 8. The CDR3 covers 14 residues. CDR3 DNA sequence: TGCAGCGTGTTCGGGACAGGGTATCCCTACGAGCAGTACTTC. This encodes CSVFGTGYPYEQYF.

The chain has TRBV28 and TRBJ1-2; D gene uncertain. This CDR3 is built from 13 residues. CDR1 is MDHEN, CDR2 SYDVKM, per germline. Deletions cut 7 bases from V and 8 bases from J, with 17 bases between. The CDR3 DNA reads as TGTGCCAGCACCACTGAACAACCGGGGGGCTACACCTTC. Translating gives CASTTEQPGGYTF.

Of note for this clone: Compared with germline, one end of the junction differs, possibly owing to a read error. The chain carries TRBV7-7 and TRBJ2-3; D perhaps matches TRBD1 (6 bases). This CDR3 is 16 amino acids long. Germline V CDR1 and CDR2: SSHAT, FNYEAQ (reference sequence). CDR3 amino acids: CASTQQKTGSTDTQYF. The CDR3 DNA is TGTGCTAGCACCCAACAAAAGACAGGCAGCACAGATACGCAGTATTTT.

This clone was seen once. The chain employs TRBV19 and TRBJ1-1, with D perhaps matching TRBD1 (6 bases). Germline-derived CDR1 and CDR2 are LNHDA and SQIVND (reference sequence). The V end was cut by 6 bases, the J end by 0 bases, with 14 bases between. The CDR3 has 15 amino acids. In DNA, the CDR3 is TGTGCCAGTAGGGATCCCAGGGGACTGAACACTGAAGCTTTCTTT. Protein: CASRDPRGLNTEAFF. Together with reference TRBV19 and TRBJ1-1, the CDR3 gives the full variable domain: DGGITQSPKYLFRKEGQNVTLSCEQNLNHDAMYWYRQDPGQGLRLIYYSQIVNDFQKGDIAEGYSVSREKKESFPLTVTSAQKNPTAFYLCASRDPRGLNTEAFFGQGTRLTVV.

This clone was picked up a small number of times. J is TRBJ2-7 and V is TRBV28; 10 nucleotides line up with TRBD2. V was pared by 8 bases and J by 0 bases, with 4 bases of the junction left unmatched. Germline CDR1 is MDHEN and CDR2 is SYDVKM. The CDR3 runs to 14 residues. The CDR3 DNA follows: TGTGCCAGCGGGTTAGCGGGGGGCTCCTACGAGCAGTACTTC. Encoded protein: CASGLAGGSYEQYF. The complete variable domain, with remaining parts taken from reference TRBV28 and TRBJ2-7, reads DVKVTQSSRYLVKRTGEKVFLECVQDMDHENMFWYRQDPGLGLRLIYFSYDVKMKEKGDIPEGYSVSREKKERFSLILESASTNQTSMYLCASGLAGGSYEQYFGPGTRLTVT.

The CDR3 region has the DNA TGTGCCAGCAGCAAGACAGGGGCTCTTACTGAAAAACTGTTTTTT. It encodes CASSKTGALTEKLFF. The chain is built from TRBV21-1 and TRBJ1-4; TRBD1 reflects the table's D call only, with no check against the DNA. TRBV21-1 is a listed pseudogene. This CDR3 is 15 amino acids long.

CDR3 in amino acids: CASSQSGGSAPYEQYF. CDR3 bases: TGTGCCAGCAGCCAATCGGGGGGTAGCGCCCCCTACGAGCAGTACTTC. The chain links TRBV4-2 to TRBJ2-5, with 7 bases identical to TRBD2. The better agreement between TRBJ2-7 and the DNA end casts doubt on the J call. The CDR3 covers 16 residues. Germline CDR1 and CDR2: LGHNA and YNFKEQ.